This T cell receptor beta chain was found in a study of blood T cell repertoires in COVID-19. Study details: PBMCs, B-cell-depleted T cells, or T cells were the source of the cDNA or gDNA that made up the material.

Germline V gives CDR1 LGHNA, CDR2 YNFKEQ. V lost 1 base and J lost 0, with 10 bases in between. The CDR3 is 15 residues long. Original handling: For nucleated cells, counts were estimated from reference gene primer amplification. Sequencing was performed with immunoSEQ multiplex PCR; in TCRdb, only in-frame clones are kept and a portion is missing. The V and J calls and clone size were taken over from that table, and D and trimming were inferred from the DNA. The sample contains about 180,000 clones, approximately 86% of which appear only once. The TCR comes from a man aged 50-59 years with active or convalescent COVID-19. This sequence joins TRBV4-2 and TRBJ2-7; a possible D gene is TRBD2 (5 bases). Material: peripheral blood. CDR3 in amino acids: CASSQGPGSSYEQYF. As DNA, the CDR3 is TGTGCCAGCAGCCAAGGACCGGGGTCCTCCTACGAGCAGTACTTC.